The 10 T cell receptor beta chains below all came from one sample that was sequenced in a study of CD8 T cells in ankylosing spondylitis. A single record per CDR3 protein comes from TCRdb applying MiXCR to the 5' RACE reads. The table records fewer than 180,000 distinct CDR3 sequences, 40% to 50% of them present only once. Sequencing used synovial fluid, either unsorted or a sorted T cell fraction (not recorded which). These receptors all stem from a male donor with ankylosing spondylitis.

The chain joins TRBV5-5 to TRBJ2-2; D uncertain. Germline V gene sequence: CDR1 SGHKS, CDR2 YYEKEE (reference sequence). This CDR3 has 15 amino acids. Deletions cut 2 bases from V and 6 bases from J, with 14 bases between. The CDR3 sequence: CASSFGPTSPGELFF. The CDR3 DNA follows: TGTGCCAGCAGCTTTGGCCCGACCTCCCCCGGGGAGCTGTTTTTT.

This clonotype was detected only a few times. The chain combines TRBV2 with TRBJ2-3; the match to TRBD2 covers 13 bases. J lost 4 bases, V lost 3 bases, and 13 bases had no gene match. The CDR3 extends over 19 amino acids. The germline V gene encodes CDR1 SNHLY and CDR2 FYNNEI. CDR3 protein: CASSDPLLGLAGAPDTQYF. The DNA of the CDR3 is TGTGCCAGCAGTGACCCACTACTTGGACTAGCGGGAGCCCCAGATACGCAGTATTTT.

The genes are TRBV5-5 and TRBJ2-4, with D tentatively TRBD2 (5 bases). CDR1 is SGHKS, CDR2 YYEKEE, per germline (reference sequence). Trimming pared 2 bases from V and 0 bases from J, leaving 18 bases between. CDR3 length: 18 amino acids. CDR3 in DNA: TGTGCCAGCAGCTTTTCACTAGTACGCTTGCTAGCCAAAAACATTCAGTACTTC. This sequence encodes CASSFSLVRLLAKNIQYF.

This clonotype was found a few times. The rearrangement uses TRBV7-9 and TRBJ1-3; D perhaps matches TRBD1 (5 bases). V shed 5 bases and J shed 3 bases, with 14 bases lying between them. The CDR3 spans 15 residues. CDR1 is SEHNR, CDR2 FQNEAQ, per germline (reference sequence). The CDR3 nucleotides are TGTGCCAGCAGCCCGCCGTGGGGGGATGGAAACACCATATATTTT. This codes for CASSPPWGDGNTIYF.

J is TRBJ1-1 and V is TRBV6-1; 8 bases agree with TRBD1. In germline, CDR1 is MNHNS, CDR2 SASEGT. The CDR3 has 14 amino acids. The junction had 5 bases not matched to a gene; V was cut back by 4 bases and J by 4 bases. CDR3 DNA: TGTGCCAGCAGTGCGACAGGGGAGGCCACTGAAGCTTTCTTT. Translating it yields CASSATGEATEAFF.

The chain uses TRBV29-1 and TRBJ1-2; D is possibly TRBD1 (6 bases). Deletions cut 4 bases from V and 3 bases from J, with 18 bases between. Looked up from germline, CDR1 is SQVTM and CDR2 is ANQGSEA. The CDR3 contains 15 residues. CDR3 sequence: CSVGRTDEFYYGYTF. CDR3 coding DNA: TGCAGCGTTGGTAGGACAGATGAATTCTACTATGGCTACACCTTC.

V usage is TRBV7-9 and J usage is TRBJ2-4; 7 bases are shared with TRBD2. Per the germline V gene, CDR1 is SEHNR and CDR2 is FQNEAQ (reference sequence). Trimming took 7 bases from V and 5 from J; bases not matched to a gene: 5. The CDR3 is 13 residues long. The CDR3 loop is CASTPREENIQYF. Written as DNA, the CDR3 is TGTGCCAGCACCCCCCGGGAGGAAAACATTCAGTACTTC.

This clonotype was counted between two and nine times. The J gene is TRBJ2-5, the V gene TRBV7-8, with D possibly TRBD1 on 6 matching bases. CDR3 length equals 14 residues. Germline loops: CDR1 SGHVS, CDR2 FQNEAQ. The V gene lost 5 bases and the J gene lost 5 bases, with 15 bases spanning the gap. CDR3 protein: CASSTYGGWETQYF. CDR3 coding DNA: TGTGCCAGCAGCACGTATGGGGGCTGGGAGACCCAGTACTTC.

This chain connects TRBV6-1 to TRBJ1-2; D may be TRBD1 (5 bases). The germline CDR1 and CDR2 sequences are MNHNS and SASEGT. CDR3 length: 15 residues. Trimming shortened V by 1 base and J by 4 bases, and 13 bases separated the two germline ends. CDR3 loop: CASSEGPGNLYGYTF. CDR3 nucleotide sequence: TGTGCCAGCAGTGAAGGCCCAGGGAATCTCTATGGCTACACCTTC.

The chain is built from TRBV11-1 and TRBJ2-1; a weak D match, TRBD2 (6 bases). Trimming stripped 8 bases from V and 0 bases from J, with 23 bases between. The CDR3 loop spans 18 amino acids. Looked up from germline, CDR1 is SGHAT and CDR2 is FQDESV (reference sequence). The DNA of the CDR3 is TGTGCCAGCGAGCGGACCTCCCTAGCGTCAAGCTCCTACAATGAGCAGTTCTTC. It is translated as CASERTSLASSSYNEQFF.